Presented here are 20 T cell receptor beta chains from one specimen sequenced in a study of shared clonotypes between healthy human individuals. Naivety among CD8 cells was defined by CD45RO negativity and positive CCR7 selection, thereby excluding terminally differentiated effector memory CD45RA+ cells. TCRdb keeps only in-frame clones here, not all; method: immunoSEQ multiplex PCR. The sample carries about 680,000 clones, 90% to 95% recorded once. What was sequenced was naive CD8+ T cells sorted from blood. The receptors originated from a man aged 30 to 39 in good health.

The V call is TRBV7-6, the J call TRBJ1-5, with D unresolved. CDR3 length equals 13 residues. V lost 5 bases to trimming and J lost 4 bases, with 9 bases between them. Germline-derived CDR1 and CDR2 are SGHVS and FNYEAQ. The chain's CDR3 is CASSPAGNQPQHF. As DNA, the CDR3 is TGTGCCAGCAGCCCCGCTGGAAATCAGCCCCAGCATTTT.

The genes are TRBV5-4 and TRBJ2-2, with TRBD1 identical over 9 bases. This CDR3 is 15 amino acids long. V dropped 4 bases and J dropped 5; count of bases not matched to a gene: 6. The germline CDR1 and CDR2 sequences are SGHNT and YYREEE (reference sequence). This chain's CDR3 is CASSDRDRDTGELFF. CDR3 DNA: TGTGCCAGCAGCGACCGGGACAGGGATACCGGGGAGCTGTTTTTT.

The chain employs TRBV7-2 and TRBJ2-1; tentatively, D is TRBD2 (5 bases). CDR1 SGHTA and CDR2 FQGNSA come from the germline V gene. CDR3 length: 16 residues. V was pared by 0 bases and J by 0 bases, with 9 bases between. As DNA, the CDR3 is TGTGCCAGCAGCTTAGCGGCACTAGTCTCCTACAATGAGCAGTTCTTC. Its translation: CASSLAALVSYNEQFF.

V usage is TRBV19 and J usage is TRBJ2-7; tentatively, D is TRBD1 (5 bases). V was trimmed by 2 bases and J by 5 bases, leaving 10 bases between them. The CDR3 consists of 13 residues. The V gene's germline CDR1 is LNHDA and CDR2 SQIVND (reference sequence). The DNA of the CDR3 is TGTGCCAGTAGTATATCCAGGGTCCACGAGCAGTACTTC. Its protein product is CASSISRVHEQYF.

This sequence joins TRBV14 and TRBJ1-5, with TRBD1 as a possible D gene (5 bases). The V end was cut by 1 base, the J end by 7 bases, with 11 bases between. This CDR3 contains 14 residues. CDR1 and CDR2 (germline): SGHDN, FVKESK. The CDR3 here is CASSQGGADQPQHF. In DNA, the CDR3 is TGTGCCAGCAGCCAAGGCGGGGCAGACCAGCCCCAGCATTTT.

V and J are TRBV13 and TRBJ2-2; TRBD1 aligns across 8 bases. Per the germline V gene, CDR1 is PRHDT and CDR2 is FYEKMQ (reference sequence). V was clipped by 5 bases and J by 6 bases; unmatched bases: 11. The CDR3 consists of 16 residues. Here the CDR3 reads CASSLGGRGLSGELFF. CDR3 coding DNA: TGTGCCAGCAGCCTTGGGGGCAGGGGGCTATCCGGGGAGCTGTTTTTT.

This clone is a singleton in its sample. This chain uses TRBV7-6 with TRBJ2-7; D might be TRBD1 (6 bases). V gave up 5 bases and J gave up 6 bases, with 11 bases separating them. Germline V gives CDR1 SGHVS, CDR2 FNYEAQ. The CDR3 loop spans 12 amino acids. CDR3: CASSTTGIEQYF. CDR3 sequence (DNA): TGTGCCAGCAGCACCACAGGGATCGAGCAGTACTTC. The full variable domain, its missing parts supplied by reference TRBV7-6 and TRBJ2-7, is GAGVSQSPRYKVTKRGQDVALRCDPISGHVSLYWYRQALGQGPEFLTYFNYEAQQDKSGLPNDRFSAERPEGSISTLTIQRTEQRDSAMYRCASSTTGIEQYFGPGTRLTVT.

For the CDR3, the DNA is TGTGCCAGCGAAGTGGGGAGACAAGGGGCGACCCCCTACGAGCAGTACTTC. Amino acids: CASEVGRQGATPYEQYF. The chain uses TRBV5-6 and TRBJ2-7; D possibly matches TRBD1 or TRBD2 (5 bases each). The CDR3 sequence is 17 residues long. V was clipped by 7 bases and J by 2 bases, with 25 bases between them. Germline CDR1 is SGHDT and CDR2 is YYEEEE.

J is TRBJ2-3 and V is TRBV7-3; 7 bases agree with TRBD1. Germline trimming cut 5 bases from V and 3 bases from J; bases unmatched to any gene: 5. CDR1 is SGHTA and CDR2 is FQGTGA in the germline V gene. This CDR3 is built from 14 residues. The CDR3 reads CASSRAGGTDTQYF. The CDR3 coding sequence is TGTGCCAGCAGCCGAGCAGGGGGTACAGATACGCAGTATTTT.

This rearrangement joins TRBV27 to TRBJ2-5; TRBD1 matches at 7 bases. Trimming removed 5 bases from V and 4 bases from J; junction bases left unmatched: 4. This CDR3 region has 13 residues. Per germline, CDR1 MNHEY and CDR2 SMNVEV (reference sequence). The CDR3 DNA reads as TGTGCCAGCAGTGAACAGGGGTCAGAGACCCAGTACTTC. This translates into CASSEQGSETQYF.

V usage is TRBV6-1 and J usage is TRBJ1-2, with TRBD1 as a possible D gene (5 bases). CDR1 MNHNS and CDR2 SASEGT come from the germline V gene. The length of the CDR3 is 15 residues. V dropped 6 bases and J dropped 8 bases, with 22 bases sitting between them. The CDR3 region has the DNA TGTGCCAGCAGAGAGACAGCCGTTAGTGTTTACGGCTACACCTTC. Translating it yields CASRETAVSVYGYTF.

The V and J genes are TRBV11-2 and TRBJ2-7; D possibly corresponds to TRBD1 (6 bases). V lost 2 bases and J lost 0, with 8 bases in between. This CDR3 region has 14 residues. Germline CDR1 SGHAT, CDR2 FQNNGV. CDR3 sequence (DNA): TGTGCCAGCAGCTTACAGGGGAGCTCCTACGAGCAGTACTTC. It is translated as CASSLQGSSYEQYF.

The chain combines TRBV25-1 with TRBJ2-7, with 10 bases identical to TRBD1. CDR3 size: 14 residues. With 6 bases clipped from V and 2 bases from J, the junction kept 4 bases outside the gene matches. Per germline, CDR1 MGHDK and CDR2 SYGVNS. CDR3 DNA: TGTGCCAGCAGACCCGGGACAGGGGCCTACGAGCAGTACTTC. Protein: CASRPGTGAYEQYF.

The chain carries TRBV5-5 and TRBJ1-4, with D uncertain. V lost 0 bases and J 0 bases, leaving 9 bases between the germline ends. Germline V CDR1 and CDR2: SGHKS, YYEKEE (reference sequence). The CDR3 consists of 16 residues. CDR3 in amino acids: CASSLDRIATNEKLFF. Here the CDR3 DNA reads TGTGCCAGCAGCTTGGACAGAATTGCAACTAATGAAAAACTGTTTTTT.

DNA for the CDR3: TGTGCCAGCAGCCGTCGAGGGGACATGAACACTGAAGCTTTCTTT. It specifies CASSRRGDMNTEAFF. The gene calls are TRBV27 and TRBJ1-1; D may be TRBD1 (6 bases). This CDR3 region has 15 residues. V lost 6 bases to trimming and J lost 0 bases, with 14 bases between them. From germline, CDR1 is MNHEY and CDR2 SMNVEV (reference sequence).

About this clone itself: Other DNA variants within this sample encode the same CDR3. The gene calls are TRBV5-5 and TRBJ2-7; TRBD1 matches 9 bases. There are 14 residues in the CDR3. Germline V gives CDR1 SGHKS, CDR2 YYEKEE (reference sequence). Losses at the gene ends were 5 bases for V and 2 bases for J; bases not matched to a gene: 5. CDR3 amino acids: CASSPGTGTYEQYF. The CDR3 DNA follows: TGTGCCAGCAGTCCCGGGACAGGGACCTACGAGCAGTACTTC. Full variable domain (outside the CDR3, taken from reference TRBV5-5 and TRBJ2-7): DAGVTQSPTHLIKTRGQQVTLRCSPISGHKSVSWYQQVLGQGPQFIFQYYEKEERGRGNFPDRFSARQFPNYSSELNVNALLLGDSALYLCASSPGTGTYEQYFGPGTRLTVT.

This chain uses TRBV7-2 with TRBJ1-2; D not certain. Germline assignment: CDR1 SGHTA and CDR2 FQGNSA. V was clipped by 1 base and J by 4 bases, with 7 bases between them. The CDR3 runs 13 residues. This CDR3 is CASSLGGFYGYTF. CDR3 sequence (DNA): TGTGCCAGCAGCTTAGGCGGATTCTATGGCTACACCTTC.

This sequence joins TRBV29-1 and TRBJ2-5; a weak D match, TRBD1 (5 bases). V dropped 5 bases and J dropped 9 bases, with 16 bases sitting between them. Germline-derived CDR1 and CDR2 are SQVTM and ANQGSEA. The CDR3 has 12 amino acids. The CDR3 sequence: CSVLGSQGAQYF. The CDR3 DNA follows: TGCAGCGTTCTTGGGTCGCAAGGGGCCCAGTACTTC. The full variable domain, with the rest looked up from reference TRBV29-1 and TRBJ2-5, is SAVISQKPSRDICQRGTSLTIQCQVDSQVTMMFWYRQQPGQSLTLIATANQGSEATYESGFVIDKFPISRPNLTFSTLTVSNMSPEDSSIYLCSVLGSQGAQYFGPGTRLLVL.

The CDR3 loop is CASSLYSTGILYGYTF. Here the CDR3 DNA reads TGTGCCAGCAGTTTATATTCGACAGGGATTCTCTATGGCTACACCTTC. This sequence joins TRBV27 and TRBJ1-2, with 7 bases lining up with TRBD1. V trimming: 1 base; J trimming: 4 bases; junction bases outside the gene matches: 9. Germline V gene data show CDR1 as MNHEY and CDR2 as SMNVEV (reference sequence). This CDR3 is built from 16 residues.

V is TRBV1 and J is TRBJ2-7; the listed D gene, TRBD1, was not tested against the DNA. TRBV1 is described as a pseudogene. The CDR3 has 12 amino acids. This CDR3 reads CTSSRLNYEQYF. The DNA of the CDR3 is TGCACCAGCAGCCGGCTCAACTACGAGCAGTACTTC.